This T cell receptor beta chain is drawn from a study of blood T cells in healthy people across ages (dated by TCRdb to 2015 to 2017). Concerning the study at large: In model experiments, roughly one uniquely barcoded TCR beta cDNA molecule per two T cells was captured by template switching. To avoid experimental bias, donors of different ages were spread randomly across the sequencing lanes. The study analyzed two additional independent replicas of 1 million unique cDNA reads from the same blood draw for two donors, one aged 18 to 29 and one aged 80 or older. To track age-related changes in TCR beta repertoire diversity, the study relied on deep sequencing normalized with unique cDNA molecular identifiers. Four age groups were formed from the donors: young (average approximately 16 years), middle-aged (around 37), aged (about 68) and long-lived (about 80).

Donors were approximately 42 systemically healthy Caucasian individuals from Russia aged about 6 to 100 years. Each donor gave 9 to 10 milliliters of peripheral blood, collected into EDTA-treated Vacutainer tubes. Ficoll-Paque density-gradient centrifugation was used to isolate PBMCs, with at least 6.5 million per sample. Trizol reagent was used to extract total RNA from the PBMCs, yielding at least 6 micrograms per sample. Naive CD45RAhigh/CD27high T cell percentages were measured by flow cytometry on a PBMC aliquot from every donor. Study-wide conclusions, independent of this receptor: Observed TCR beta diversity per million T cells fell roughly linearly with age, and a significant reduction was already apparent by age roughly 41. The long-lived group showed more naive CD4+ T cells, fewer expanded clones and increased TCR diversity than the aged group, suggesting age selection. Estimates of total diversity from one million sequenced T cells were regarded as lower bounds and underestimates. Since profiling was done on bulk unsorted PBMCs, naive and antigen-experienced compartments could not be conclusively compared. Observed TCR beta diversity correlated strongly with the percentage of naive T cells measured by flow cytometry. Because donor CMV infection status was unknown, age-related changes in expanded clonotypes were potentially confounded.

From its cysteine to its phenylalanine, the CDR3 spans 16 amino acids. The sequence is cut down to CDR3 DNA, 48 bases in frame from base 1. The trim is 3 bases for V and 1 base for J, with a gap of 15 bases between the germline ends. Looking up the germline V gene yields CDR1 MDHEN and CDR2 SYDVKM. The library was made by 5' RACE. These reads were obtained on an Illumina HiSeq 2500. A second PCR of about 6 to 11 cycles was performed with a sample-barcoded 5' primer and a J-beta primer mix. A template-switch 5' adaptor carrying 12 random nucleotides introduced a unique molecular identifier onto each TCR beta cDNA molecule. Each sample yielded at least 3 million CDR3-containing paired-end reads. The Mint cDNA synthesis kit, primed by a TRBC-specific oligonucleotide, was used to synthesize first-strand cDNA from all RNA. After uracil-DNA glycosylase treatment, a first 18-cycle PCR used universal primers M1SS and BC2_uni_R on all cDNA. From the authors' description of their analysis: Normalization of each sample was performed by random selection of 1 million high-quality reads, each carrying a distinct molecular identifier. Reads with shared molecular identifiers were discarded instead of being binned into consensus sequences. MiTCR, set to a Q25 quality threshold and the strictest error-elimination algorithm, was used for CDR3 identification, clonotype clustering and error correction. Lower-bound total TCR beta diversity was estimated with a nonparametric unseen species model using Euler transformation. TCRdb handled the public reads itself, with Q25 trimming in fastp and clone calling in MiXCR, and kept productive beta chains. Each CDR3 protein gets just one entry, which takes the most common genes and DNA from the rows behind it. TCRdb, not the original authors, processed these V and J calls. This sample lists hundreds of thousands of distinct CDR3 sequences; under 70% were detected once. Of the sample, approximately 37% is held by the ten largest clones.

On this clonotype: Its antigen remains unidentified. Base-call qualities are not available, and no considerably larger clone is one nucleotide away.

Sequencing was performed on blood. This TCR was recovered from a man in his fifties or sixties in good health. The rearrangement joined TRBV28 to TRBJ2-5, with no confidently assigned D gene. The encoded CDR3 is CASSLGLLTLQETQYF. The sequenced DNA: TGTGCCAGCAGTTTGGGCTTACTGACCCTCCAAGAGACCCAGTACTTC.